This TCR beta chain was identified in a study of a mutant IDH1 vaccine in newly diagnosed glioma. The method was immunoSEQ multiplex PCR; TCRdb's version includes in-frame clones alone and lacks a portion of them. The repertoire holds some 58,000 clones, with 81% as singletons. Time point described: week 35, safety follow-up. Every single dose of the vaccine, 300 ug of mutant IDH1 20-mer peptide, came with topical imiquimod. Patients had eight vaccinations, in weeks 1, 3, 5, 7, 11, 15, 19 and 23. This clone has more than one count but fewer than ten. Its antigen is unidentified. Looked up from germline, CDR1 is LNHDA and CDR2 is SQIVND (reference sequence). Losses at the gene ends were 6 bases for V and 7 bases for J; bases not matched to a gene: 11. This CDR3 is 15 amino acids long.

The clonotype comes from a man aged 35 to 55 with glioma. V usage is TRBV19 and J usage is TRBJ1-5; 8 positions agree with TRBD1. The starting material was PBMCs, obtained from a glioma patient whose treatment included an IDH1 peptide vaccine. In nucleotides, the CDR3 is TGTGCCAGTAGCTTAGGGGACAGGCGTGACCAGCCCCAGCATTTT. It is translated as CASSLGDRRDQPQHF.